A selection of T cell receptor beta chains follows, all from one sample in a study of cytomegalovirus exposure and HLA in healthy donors. Method: immunoSEQ multiplex PCR; TCRdb's copy keeps in-frame clones and lacks some. The repertoire holds about 54,000 clones, with roughly 89% as singletons. The sample consisted of PBMCs. The receptors originated from a woman younger than 35 in good health and CMV-seropositive. The CDR3 runs from the conserved cysteine through the conserved F or W. Some rows have no size entry. The others give once, few or many, or a class for an expanded clone.

V gene | clone size | CDR3 protein
TRBV25-1 | . | CASSNRDWGEQYF
TRBV29-1 | . | CSVGGQGGITEAFF
TRBV27 | . | CASSLVQKSSYEQYF
TRBV14 | . | CASSRGGVEAFF
TRBV7-2 | . | CASSPRGPPGNEQFF
TRBV30 | . | CAWVRENTEAFF
TRBV4-2 | . | CASSQGVYEGGPLETQYF
TRBV5-1 | . | CASSPGTAQETQYF
TRBV7-2 | . | CASSYRFSNQPQHF
TRBV6-4 | . | CASSDSSGDYNEQFF
TRBV4-2 | . | CASSQEGGQAYEQYF
TRBV15 | . | CATSMGPRAGELFF
TRBV21-1 | . | CASSKVFGREQYF
TRBV2 | . | CASTGKTASTDTQYF
TRBV6-1 | . | CASSEGEGAPGNEQFF
TRBV4-3 | . | CASSQGQTQYF
TRBV18 | . | CASSPQLGQETYEQYF
TRBV28 | . | CASSLYRGNQPQHF
TRBV4-2 | . | CASSQGGGATDTQYF
TRBV7-2 | . | CASSLSDREQPQHF
TRBV28 | . | CAVLGQGLGSGNTIYF
TRBV7-2 | . | CASSLEPQNNEQFF
TRBV27 | . | CASRLTGEPYEQYF
TRBV6-6 | . | CASSYSRRGDTEAFF
TRBV6-6 | . | CASRGQGNTIYF
TRBV4-2 | . | CASSQDLGQPHEQYF
TRBV11-1 | . | CASSLGREGYTF
TRBV2 | . | CASSFLLAGGSYNEQFF
TRBV5-5 | . | CASSLADSTGNEQFF
TRBV6-5 | once | CASSGLAGGTDTQYF
TRBV6-5 | . | CASRRGTDYEQYF
TRBV29-1 | . | CSVAGRAGLAGNEQFF
TRBV6-6 | . | CASSQGLYQETQYF
TRBV5-1 | . | CASSLRTGRNGETQYF
TRBV4-1 | . | CASSQRLAGTGELFF
TRBV7-9 | . | CASSLGGEQFF
TRBV28 | . | CASRLPGQGVADTQYF
TRBV7-3 | . | CASAWDRNTEAFF
TRBV6-5 | few | CASSYSAGRQETQYF
TRBV27 | . | CASSPGSSSYNEQFF
TRBV15 | . | CATSRGGGSSYNEQFF
TRBV9 | . | CASSVSWADEQFF
TRBV9 | . | CASSSGVGRSTGELFF
TRBV5-1 | few | CASSPDTPSTDTQYF
TRBV19 | . | CASSTATVYPLHF
TRBV10-3 | . | CAISDPHEQYF
TRBV9 | . | CASSVLQGARGYTF
TRBV5-5 | . | CASSLTRYEGAEQYF
TRBV5-6 | . | CASSAGARSNEKLFF
TRBV19 | . | CAIGTGWSEPQHF
TRBV5-1 | . | CASSLGSGSGSYNEQFF
TRBV4-1 | . | CASSQVGGYGYTF
TRBV6-1 | once | CASKGHYQETQYF
TRBV6-1 | . | CASSLLAGDQETQYF
TRBV5-1 | . | CASSLSGQGDYGYTF